These 17 T cell receptor beta chains originate from one sample sequenced in a study of cytomegalovirus exposure and HLA in healthy donors (dated by TCRdb to 2016 to 2017). The library was generated by the immunoSEQ multiplex PCR assay. The multiplex PCR relied on a mix of 60 forward primers for TCR Vbeta segments and 13 reverse primers for TCR Jbeta segments. TCRdb provides this immuneACCESS table in a form limited to in-frame rearrangements. Some clones are lacking; in checked studies, under half of them reflect an unresolved V gene, and why the rest are absent is not known. This sample is represented by about 140,000 clones; 65% to 80% of them were singletons. The top ten constitute 8.8% of the sample. The sequencing input was PBMCs. These receptors came from a woman aged 45-65 years in good health and CMV-seropositive.

This clone was seen a few times. V is TRBV9 and J is TRBJ2-7; TRBD2 matches 7 bases. Germline CDR1 and CDR2: SGDLS and YYNGEE. J gave up 4 bases and V 0 bases, and 7 bases lay outside the gene matches. The CDR3 runs 15 residues. The chain's CDR3 is CASSVDPAGTYEQYF. For the CDR3, the DNA is TGTGCCAGCAGCGTAGATCCAGCGGGGACTTACGAGCAGTACTTC.

The CDR3 DNA reads TGTGCCAGCAGTCATCGTGACAGGAACACTGAAGCTTTCTTT. This gives the protein CASSHRDRNTEAFF. The chain recombines TRBV7-9 with TRBJ1-1; D is perhaps TRBD1 (5 bases). In germline, CDR1 is SEHNR, CDR2 FQNEAQ (reference sequence). The V end was cut by 6 bases, the J end by 1 base, with 12 bases between. This CDR3 is built from 14 residues. Filled out from reference TRBV7-9 and TRBJ1-1, the complete variable domain reads DTGVSQNPRHKITKRGQNVTFRCDPISEHNRLYWYRQTLGQGPEFLTYFQNEAQLEKSRLLSDRFSAERPKGSFSTLEIQRTEQGDSAMYLCASSHRDRNTEAFFGQGTRLTVV.

V is TRBV2 and J is TRBJ2-7, with TRBD1 identical over 7 bases. The CDR3 is 15 residues long. The J segment lost 7 bases and the V segment lost 5 bases, leaving 14 bases of the junction unmatched. Germline V gene sequence: CDR1 SNHLY, CDR2 FYNNEI. The CDR3 region is CASSPGTTTGEEQYF. In DNA form, the CDR3 reads TGTGCCAGCAGTCCCGGGACGACAACAGGGGAGGAGCAGTACTTC.

This chain uses TRBV19 with TRBJ1-2, with no clear D. V lost 3 bases and J 2 bases, leaving 16 bases between the germline ends. Germline loops: CDR1 LNHDA, CDR2 SQIVND (reference sequence). The CDR3 runs to 16 residues. The CDR3 region has the DNA TGTGCCAGTAGTATTTCGGGATCTCGGGCCAACTATGGCTACACCTTC. It specifies CASSISGSRANYGYTF.

J is TRBJ2-7 and V is TRBV30, with D maybe TRBD1 (5 bases). The CDR3 spans 14 residues. Trimming pared 3 bases from V and 3 bases from J, leaving 15 bases between. CDR1 is GTSNPN, CDR2 SVGIG, per germline (reference sequence). In DNA, the CDR3 is TGTGCCTGGAGCCAGGGATTTGGGCTCTACGAGCAGTACTTC. Translation: CAWSQGFGLYEQYF.

V and J are TRBV7-8 and TRBJ2-3, with a weak D call TRBD1 (6 bases). This CDR3 has 16 amino acids. Germline loops: CDR1 SGHVS, CDR2 FQNEAQ. V lost 0 bases to trimming and J lost 6 bases, with 16 bases between them. This CDR3 is CASSLAGQWGTDTQYF. The CDR3 nucleotides read TGTGCCAGCAGCTTAGCCGGACAGTGGGGGACGGATACGCAGTATTTT.

The chain joins TRBV2 to TRBJ2-3; D is possibly TRBD2 (6 bases). The CDR3 covers 16 residues. Trimming pared 2 bases from V and 0 bases from J, leaving 12 bases between. CDR1 and CDR2 from the germline V gene are SNHLY and FYNNEI. The CDR3 protein is CASSEYGTSSTDTQYF. The DNA for the CDR3 is TGTGCCAGCAGTGAATACGGGACTTCTAGCACAGATACGCAGTATTTT.

The chain has TRBV4-1 and TRBJ1-4; 8 positions match TRBD1. J gave up 6 bases and V 3 bases, and 6 bases lay outside the gene matches. This CDR3 is built from 15 residues. Germline CDR1 and CDR2: MGHRA and YSYEKL. The CDR3 sequence: CASSQDRAPYEKLFF. The CDR3 DNA is TGCGCCAGCAGCCAGGACAGGGCCCCCTATGAAAAACTGTTTTTT.

The genes are TRBV7-3 and TRBJ2-3, with 14 bases that match TRBD2. Germline V gene lookup returns CDR1 SGHTA and CDR2 FQGTGA. The CDR3 has 17 residues. J lost 4 bases, V lost 5 bases, and 8 bases had no gene match. The DNA of the CDR3 is TGTGCCAGCAGCCTGACTAGCGGGGGGGCCAACGCAGATACGCAGTATTTT. This gives the protein CASSLTSGGANADTQYF.

This rearrangement joins TRBV5-1 to TRBJ1-4, with 7 bases matching TRBD1. In germline, CDR1 is SGHRS, CDR2 YFSETQ. V lost 5 bases, J lost 8 bases, and 9 bases stayed unmatched. The CDR3 sequence is 14 residues long. CDR3 sequence: CASRPRQGEEKLFF. For the CDR3, the DNA is TGCGCCAGCAGACCCAGACAGGGCGAGGAAAAACTGTTTTTT.

The chain combines TRBV29-1 with TRBJ1-6; 8 bases agree with TRBD1. The germline V gene has CDR1 SQVTM and CDR2 ANQGSEA. This CDR3 is built from 13 residues. V shed 6 bases, J shed 6 bases, and the junction held 4 bases outside the gene matches. The DNA for the CDR3 is TGCAGCGTCGCTACAGGGGGTAATTCACCCCTCCACTTT. Its translation is CSVATGGNSPLHF.

The rearrangement links TRBV15 to TRBJ2-7, with D tentatively TRBD2 (5 bases). This CDR3 has 15 amino acids. V lost 1 base and J 1 base, leaving 11 bases between the germline ends. Germline-derived CDR1 and CDR2 are LNHNV and YYDKDF (reference sequence). The CDR3: CATSRVPRGSYEQYF. In DNA, the CDR3 is TGTGCCACCAGCAGAGTACCACGGGGTTCCTACGAGCAGTACTTC.

The DNA of the CDR3 is TGTGCCAGCACCCCGACGGCAACGGGCGGGGAGACCCAGTACTTC. Protein sequence: CASTPTATGGETQYF. This chain uses TRBV6-5 with TRBJ2-5; possible D gene TRBD2, 5 bases. The CDR3 totals 15 residues. Germline V CDR1 and CDR2: MNHEY, SVGAGI. Trimming shortened V by 7 bases and J by 5 bases, and 20 bases separated the two germline ends.

This rearrangement joins TRBV11-1 to TRBJ1-6; TRBD1 is a possible D gene (6 bases). CDR1 is SGHAT and CDR2 is FQDESV in the germline V gene (reference sequence). The CDR3 is 16 residues long. V lost 5 bases and J lost 7, with 18 bases in between. CDR3 DNA sequence: TGTGCCAGCAGCCACACCGGGACAAGAAAAAATTCACCCCTCCACTTT. Its translation: CASSHTGTRKNSPLHF.

The chain is built from TRBV30 and TRBJ2-2; TRBD2 matches at 10 bases. CDR1 and CDR2 from the germline V gene are GTSNPN and SVGIG (reference sequence). The CDR3 sequence is 16 residues long. Unmatched junction bases numbered 4, after V lost 0 bases and J lost 3 bases. In nucleotides, the CDR3 is TGTGCCTGGAGTGTAGCCCTAGCGGGGGACACCGGGGAGCTGTTTTTT. Amino acids: CAWSVALAGDTGELFF.

This clone has more than one count but fewer than ten. The chain combines TRBV19 with TRBJ1-1; a possible D gene is TRBD1 (5 bases). Germline CDR1 reads LNHDA; CDR2 reads SQIVND (reference sequence). Trimming stripped 8 bases from V and 3 bases from J, with 16 bases between. The CDR3 totals 14 residues. CDR3 coding DNA: TGTGCCAGTGTCTGGCAGGGAAGGGACACTGAAGCTTTCTTT. Its translation: CASVWQGRDTEAFF.

The chain has TRBV7-9 and TRBJ1-1; D is perhaps TRBD1 (6 bases). The CDR3 extends over 12 amino acids. Germline CDR1 is SEHNR and CDR2 is FQNEAQ (reference sequence). Trimming cost V 7 bases and J 1 base, with 7 bases left between them. The CDR3 sequence: CASTGANTEAFF. In nucleotides, the CDR3 is TGTGCCAGCACAGGGGCGAACACTGAAGCTTTCTTT.